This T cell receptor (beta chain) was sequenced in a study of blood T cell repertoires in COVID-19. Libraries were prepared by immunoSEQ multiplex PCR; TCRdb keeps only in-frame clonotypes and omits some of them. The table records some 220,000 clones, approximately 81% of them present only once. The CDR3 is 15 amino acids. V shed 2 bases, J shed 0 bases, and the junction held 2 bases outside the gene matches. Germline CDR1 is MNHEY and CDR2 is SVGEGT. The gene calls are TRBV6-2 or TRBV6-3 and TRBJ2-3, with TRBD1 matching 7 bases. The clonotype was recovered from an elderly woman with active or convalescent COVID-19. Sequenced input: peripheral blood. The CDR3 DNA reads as TGTGCCAGCAGTTACGGGACAGAAAGCACAGATACGCAGTATTTT. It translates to CASSYGTESTDTQYF.